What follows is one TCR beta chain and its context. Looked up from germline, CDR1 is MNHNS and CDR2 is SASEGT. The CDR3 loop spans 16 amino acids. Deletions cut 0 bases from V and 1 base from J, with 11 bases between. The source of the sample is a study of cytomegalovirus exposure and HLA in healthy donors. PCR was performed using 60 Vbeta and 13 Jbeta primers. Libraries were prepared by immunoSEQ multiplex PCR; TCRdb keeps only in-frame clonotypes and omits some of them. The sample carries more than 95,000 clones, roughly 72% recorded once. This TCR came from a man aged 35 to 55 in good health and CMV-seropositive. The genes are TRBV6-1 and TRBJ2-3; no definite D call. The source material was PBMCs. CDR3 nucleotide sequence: TGTGCCAGCAGTGAAGCGGAGTCACTACGCACAGATACGCAGTATTTT. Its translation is CASSEAESLRTDTQYF.